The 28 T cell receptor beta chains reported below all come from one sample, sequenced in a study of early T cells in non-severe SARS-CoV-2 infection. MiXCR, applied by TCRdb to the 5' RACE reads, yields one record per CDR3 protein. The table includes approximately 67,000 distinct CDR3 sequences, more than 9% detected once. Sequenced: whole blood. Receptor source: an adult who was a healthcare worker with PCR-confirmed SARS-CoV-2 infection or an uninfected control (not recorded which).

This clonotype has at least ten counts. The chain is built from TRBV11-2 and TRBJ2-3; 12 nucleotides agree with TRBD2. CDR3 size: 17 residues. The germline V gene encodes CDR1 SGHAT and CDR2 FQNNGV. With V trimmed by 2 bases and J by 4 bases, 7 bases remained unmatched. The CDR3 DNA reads TGTGCCAGCAGCTTAACTCGACTAGCGGGAGCCTCAGATACGCAGTATTTT. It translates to CASSLTRLAGASDTQYF.

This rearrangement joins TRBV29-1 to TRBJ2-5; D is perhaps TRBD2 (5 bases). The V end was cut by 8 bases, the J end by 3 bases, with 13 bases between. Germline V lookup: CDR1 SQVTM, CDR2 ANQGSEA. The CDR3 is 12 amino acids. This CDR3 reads CSSEGIEETQYF. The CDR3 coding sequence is TGCAGCTCCGAGGGTATTGAAGAGACCCAGTACTTC. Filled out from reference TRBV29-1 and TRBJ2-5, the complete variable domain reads SAVISQKPSRDICQRGTSLTIQCQVDSQVTMMFWYRQQPGQSLTLIATANQGSEATYESGFVIDKFPISRPNLTFSTLTVSNMSPEDSSIYLCSSEGIEETQYFGPGTRLLVL.

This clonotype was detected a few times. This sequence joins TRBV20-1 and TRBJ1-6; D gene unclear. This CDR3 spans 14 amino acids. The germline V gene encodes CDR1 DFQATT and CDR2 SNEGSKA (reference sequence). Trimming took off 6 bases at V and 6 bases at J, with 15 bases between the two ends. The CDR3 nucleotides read TGCAGTGCCAGGCTATCAAGGACTAATTCACCCCTCCACTTT. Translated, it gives CSARLSRTNSPLHF.

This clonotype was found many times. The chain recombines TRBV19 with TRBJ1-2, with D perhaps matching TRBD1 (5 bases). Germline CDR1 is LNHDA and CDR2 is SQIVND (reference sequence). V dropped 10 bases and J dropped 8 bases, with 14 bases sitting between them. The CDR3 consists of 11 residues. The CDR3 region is CATTTGSGYTF. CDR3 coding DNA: TGTGCCACCACAACAGGATCGGGCTACACCTTC.

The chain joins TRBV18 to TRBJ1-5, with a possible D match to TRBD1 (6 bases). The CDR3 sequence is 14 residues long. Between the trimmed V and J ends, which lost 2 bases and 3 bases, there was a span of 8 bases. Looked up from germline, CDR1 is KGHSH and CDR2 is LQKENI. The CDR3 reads CASSPGQHNQPQHF. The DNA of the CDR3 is TGTGCCAGCTCACCAGGACAGCACAATCAGCCCCAGCATTTT.

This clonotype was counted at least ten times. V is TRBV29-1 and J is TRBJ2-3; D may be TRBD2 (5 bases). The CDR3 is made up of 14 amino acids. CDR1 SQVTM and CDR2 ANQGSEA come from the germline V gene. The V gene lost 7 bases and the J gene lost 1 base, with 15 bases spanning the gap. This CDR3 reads CSATSLDRTDTQYF. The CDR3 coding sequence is TGCAGCGCCACCTCACTAGACCGCACAGATACGCAGTATTTT.

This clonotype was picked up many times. The CDR3 coding sequence is TGCAGCGTGCTGGGACAGGGGAAAACTGAAGCTTTCTTT. This codes for CSVLGQGKTEAFF. The J gene is TRBJ1-1, the V gene TRBV29-1; 10 bases match TRBD1. Germline V CDR1 and CDR2: SQVTM, ANQGSEA. This CDR3 region has 13 residues. With 6 bases clipped from V and 5 bases from J, the junction kept 6 bases outside the gene matches.

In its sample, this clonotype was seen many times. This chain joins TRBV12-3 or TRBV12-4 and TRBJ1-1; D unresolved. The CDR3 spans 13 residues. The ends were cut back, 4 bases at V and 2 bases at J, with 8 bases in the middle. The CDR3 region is CASSYRVNTEAFF. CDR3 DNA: TGTGCCAGCAGTTACAGAGTCAACACTGAAGCTTTCTTT.

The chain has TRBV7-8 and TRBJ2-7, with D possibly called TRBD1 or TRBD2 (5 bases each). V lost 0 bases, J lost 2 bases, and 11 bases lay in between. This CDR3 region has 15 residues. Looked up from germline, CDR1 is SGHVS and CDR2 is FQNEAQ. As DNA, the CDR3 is TGTGCCAGCAGCTTAGCGAGGGGCCTGACCTACGAGCAGTACTTC. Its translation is CASSLARGLTYEQYF.

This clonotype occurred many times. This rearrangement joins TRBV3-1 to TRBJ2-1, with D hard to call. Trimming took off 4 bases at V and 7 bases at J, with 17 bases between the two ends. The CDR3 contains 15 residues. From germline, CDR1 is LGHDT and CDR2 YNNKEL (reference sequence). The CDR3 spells CASSLTFGRLNEQFF. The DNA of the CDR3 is TGTGCCAGCAGCCTTACGTTCGGACGGTTGAATGAGCAGTTCTTC.

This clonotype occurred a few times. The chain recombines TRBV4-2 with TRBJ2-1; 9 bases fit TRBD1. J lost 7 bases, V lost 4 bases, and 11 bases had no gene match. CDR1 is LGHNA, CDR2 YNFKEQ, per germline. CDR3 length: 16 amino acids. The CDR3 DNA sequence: TGTGCCAGCAGCCTTAACAGGGGGCAGGGGCAAAATGAGCAGTTCTTC. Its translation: CASSLNRGQGQNEQFF.

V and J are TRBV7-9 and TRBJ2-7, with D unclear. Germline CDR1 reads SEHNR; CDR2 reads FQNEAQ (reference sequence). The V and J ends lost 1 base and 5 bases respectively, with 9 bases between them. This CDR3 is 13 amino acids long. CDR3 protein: CASSLGWVDEQYF. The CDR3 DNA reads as TGTGCCAGCAGCTTAGGTTGGGTAGACGAGCAGTACTTC.

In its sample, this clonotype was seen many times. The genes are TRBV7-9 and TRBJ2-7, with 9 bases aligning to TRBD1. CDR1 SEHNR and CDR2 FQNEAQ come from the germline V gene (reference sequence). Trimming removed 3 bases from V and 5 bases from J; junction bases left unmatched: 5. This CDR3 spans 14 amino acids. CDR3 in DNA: TGTGCCAGCAGCTTGGGGGACAGGGCCCACGAGCAGTACTTC. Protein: CASSLGDRAHEQYF.

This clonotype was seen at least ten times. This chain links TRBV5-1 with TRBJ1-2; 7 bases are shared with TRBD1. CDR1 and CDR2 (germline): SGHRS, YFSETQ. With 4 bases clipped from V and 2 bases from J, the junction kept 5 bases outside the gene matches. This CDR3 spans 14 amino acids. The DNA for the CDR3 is TGCGCCAGCAGCCCCTCGGGACAGAACTATGGCTACACCTTC. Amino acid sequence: CASSPSGQNYGYTF. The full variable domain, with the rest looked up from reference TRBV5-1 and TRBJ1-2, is KAGVTQTPRYLIKTRGQQVTLSCSPISGHRSVSWYQQTPGQGLQFLFEYFSETQRNKGNFPGRFSGRQFSNSRSEMNVSTLELGDSALYLCASSPSGQNYGYTFGSGTRLTVV.

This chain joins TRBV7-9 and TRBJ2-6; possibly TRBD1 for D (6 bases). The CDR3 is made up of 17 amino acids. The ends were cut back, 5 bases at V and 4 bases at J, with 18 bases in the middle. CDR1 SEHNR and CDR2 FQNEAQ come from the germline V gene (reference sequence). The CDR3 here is CASSTGTYSAGANVLTF. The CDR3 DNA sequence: TGTGCCAGCAGCACCGGGACATACTCGGCGGGGGCCAACGTCCTGACTTTC.

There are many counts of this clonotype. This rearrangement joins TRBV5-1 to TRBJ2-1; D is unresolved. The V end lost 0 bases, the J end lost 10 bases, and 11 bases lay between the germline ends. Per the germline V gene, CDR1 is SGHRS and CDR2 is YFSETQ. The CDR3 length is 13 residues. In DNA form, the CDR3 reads TGCGCCAGCAGCTTGGAGTGGACGGAGGAGCAGTTCTTC. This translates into CASSLEWTEEQFF.

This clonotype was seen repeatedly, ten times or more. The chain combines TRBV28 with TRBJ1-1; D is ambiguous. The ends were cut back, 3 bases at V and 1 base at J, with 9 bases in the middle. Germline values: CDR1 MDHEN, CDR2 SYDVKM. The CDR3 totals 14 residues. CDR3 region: CASSLRPRNTEAFF. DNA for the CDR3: TGTGCCAGCAGTTTGCGCCCGAGGAACACTGAAGCTTTCTTT.

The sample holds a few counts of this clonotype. The CDR3 sequence is CASSHSRTAGLTFF. CDR3 coding DNA: TGTGCCAGCAGCCACAGTCGGACAGCGGGATTAACTTTCTTT. The genes are TRBV3-1 and TRBJ1-1, with D perhaps matching TRBD1 (6 bases). This CDR3 region has 14 residues. Germline CDR1 LGHDT, CDR2 YNNKEL (reference sequence). With 3 bases removed from V and 12 bases from J, the gap between germline ends came to 20 bases. Supplemented by reference TRBV3-1 and TRBJ1-1, the full variable domain reads DTAVSQTPKYLVTQMGNDKSIKCEQNLGHDTMYWYKQDSKKFLKIMFSYNNKELIINETVPNRFSPKSPDKAHLNLHINSLELGDSAVYFCASSHSRTAGLTFFGQGTRLTVV.

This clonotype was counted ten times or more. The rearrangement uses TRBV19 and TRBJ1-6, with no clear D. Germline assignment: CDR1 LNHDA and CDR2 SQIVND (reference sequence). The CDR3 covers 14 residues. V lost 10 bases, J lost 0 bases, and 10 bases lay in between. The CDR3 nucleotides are TGTGCCACCCGTGATGGCTCCTATAATTCACCCCTCCACTTT. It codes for CATRDGSYNSPLHF.

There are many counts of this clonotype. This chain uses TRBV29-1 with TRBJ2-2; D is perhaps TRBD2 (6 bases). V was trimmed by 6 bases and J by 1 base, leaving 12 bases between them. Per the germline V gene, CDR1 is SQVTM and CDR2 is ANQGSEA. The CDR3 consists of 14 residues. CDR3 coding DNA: TGCAGCGTCCGAGGAGGGTGGAACACCGGGGAGCTGTTTTTT. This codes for CSVRGGWNTGELFF.

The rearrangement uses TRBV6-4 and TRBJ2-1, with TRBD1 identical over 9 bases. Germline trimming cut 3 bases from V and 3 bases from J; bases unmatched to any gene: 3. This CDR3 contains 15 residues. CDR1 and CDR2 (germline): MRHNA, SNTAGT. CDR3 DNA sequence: TGTGCCAGCAGTGAGGGACAGGGTAACTACAATGAGCAGTTCTTC. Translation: CASSEGQGNYNEQFF.

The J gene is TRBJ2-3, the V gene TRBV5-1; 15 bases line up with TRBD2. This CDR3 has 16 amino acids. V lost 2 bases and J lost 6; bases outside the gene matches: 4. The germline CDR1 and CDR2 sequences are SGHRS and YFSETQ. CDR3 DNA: TGCGCCAGCAGCTTCGGACTAGCGGGGGGGTATGATACGCAGTATTTT. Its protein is CASSFGLAGGYDTQYF.

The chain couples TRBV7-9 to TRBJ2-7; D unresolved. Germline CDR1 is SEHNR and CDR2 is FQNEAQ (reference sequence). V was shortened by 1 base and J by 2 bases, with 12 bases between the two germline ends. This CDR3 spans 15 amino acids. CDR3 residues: CASSLDVTTPYEQYF. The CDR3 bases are TGTGCCAGCAGCTTAGATGTTACGACCCCCTACGAGCAGTACTTC.

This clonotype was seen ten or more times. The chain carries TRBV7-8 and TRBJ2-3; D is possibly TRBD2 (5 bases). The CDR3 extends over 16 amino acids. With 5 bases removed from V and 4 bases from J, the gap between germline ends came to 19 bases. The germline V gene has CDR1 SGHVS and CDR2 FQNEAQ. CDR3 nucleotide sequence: TGTGCCAGCAGCCCGAACCGGGAATCTAGAGCAGATACGCAGTATTTT. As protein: CASSPNRESRADTQYF. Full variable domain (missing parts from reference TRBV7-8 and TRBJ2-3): GAGVSQSPRYKVAKRGQDVALRCDPISGHVSLFWYQQALGQGPEFLTYFQNEAQLDKSGLPSDRFFAERPEGSVSTLKIQRTQQEDSAVYLCASSPNRESRADTQYFGPGTRLTVL.

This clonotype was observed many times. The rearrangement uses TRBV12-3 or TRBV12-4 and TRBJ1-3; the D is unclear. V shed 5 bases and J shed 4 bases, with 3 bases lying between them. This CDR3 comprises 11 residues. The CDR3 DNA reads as TGTGCCAGCAGTCAGGGAAACACCATATATTTT. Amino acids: CASSQGNTIYF.

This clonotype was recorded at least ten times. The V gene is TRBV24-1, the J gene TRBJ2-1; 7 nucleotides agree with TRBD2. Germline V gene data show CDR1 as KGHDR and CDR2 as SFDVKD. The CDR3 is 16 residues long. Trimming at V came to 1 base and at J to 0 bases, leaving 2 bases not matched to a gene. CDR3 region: CATSDFGGSSYNEQFF. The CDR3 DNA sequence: TGTGCCACCAGTGATTTCGGCGGGAGCTCCTACAATGAGCAGTTCTTC.

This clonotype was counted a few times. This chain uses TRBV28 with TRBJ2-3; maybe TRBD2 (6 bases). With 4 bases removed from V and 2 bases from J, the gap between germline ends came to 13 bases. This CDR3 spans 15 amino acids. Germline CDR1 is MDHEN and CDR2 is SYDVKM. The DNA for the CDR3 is TGTGCCAGCAGTTCGGGAGCGCTCTACACAGATACGCAGTATTTT. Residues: CASSSGALYTDTQYF.

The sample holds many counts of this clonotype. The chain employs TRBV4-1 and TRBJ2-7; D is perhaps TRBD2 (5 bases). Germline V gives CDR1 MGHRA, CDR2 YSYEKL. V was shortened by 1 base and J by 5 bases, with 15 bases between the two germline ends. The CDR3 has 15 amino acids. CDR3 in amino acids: CASSQVGGPGDEQYF. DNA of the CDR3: TGCGCCAGCAGCCAAGTAGGCGGGCCAGGCGACGAGCAGTACTTC.